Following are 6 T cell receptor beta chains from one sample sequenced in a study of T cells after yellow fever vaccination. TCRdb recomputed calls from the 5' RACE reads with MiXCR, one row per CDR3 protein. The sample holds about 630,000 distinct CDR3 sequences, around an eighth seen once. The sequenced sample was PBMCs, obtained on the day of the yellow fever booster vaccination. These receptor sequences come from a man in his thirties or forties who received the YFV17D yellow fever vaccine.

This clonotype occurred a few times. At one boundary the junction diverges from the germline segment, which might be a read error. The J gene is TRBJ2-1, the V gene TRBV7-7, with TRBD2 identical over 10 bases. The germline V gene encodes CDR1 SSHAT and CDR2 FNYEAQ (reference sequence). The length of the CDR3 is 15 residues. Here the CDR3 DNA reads TGTGCTAGCAGCTTGTTGCCTAGCGGGAGTCATGAGCAGTTCTTC. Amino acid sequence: CASSLLPSGSHEQFF. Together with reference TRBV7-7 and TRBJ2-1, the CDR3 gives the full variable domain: GAGVSQSPRYKVTKRGQDVTLRCDPISSHATLYWYQQALGQGPEFLTYFNYEAQPDKSGLPSDRFSAERPEGSISTLTIQRTEQRDSAMYRCASSLLPSGSHEQFFGPGTRLTVL.

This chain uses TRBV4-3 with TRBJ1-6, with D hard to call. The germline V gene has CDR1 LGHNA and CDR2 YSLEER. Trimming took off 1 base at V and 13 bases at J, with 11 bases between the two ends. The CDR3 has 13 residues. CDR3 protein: CASSQALLGPLHF. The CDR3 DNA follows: TGCGCCAGCAGCCAAGCTTTACTTGGGCCCCTCCACTTT.

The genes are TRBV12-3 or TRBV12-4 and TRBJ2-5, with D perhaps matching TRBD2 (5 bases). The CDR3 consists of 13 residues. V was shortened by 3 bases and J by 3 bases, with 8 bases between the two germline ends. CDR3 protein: CASSFEGEETQYF. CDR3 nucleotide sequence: TGTGCCAGCAGTTTTGAGGGAGAAGAGACCCAGTACTTC.

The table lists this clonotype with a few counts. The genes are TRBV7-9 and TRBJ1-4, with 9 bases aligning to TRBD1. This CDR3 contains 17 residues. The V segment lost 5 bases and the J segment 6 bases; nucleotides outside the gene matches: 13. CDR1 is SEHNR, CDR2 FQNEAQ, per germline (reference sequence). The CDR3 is CASSQSPLWTGDEKLFF. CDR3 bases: TGTGCCAGCAGCCAGAGCCCTCTCTGGACAGGGGATGAAAAACTGTTTTTT.

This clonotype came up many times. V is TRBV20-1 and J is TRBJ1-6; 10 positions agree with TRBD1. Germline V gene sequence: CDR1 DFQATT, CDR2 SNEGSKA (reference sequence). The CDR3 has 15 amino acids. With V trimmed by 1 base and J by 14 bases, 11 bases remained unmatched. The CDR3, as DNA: TGCAGTGCTAGAGGCGGGACAGGGGATTGGACCTCCCTCCACTTT. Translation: CSARGGTGDWTSLHF.

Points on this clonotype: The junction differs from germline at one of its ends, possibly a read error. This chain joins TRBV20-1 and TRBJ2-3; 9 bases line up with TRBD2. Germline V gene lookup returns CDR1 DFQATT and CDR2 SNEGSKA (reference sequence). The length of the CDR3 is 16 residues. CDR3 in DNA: TGCTGTGCTAGAAGCCCTAGCGGGATAGATTCAGATACGCAGTATTTT. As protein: CCARSPSGIDSDTQYF.